This T cell receptor (beta chain) was retrieved from a study of cytomegalovirus exposure and HLA in healthy donors. The CDR3 totals 18 residues. Trimming pared 2 bases from V and 0 bases from J, leaving 19 bases between. Germline CDR1 reads SNHLY; CDR2 reads FYNNEI. Study conclusions and caveats: Reported results showed that the classifier diagnosed cytomegalovirus status with high specificity and sensitivity.

Both 60 Vbeta primers and 13 Jbeta primers went into the PCR. Sequenced by immunoSEQ multiplex PCR; TCRdb stores in-frame clones only, minus some. The sample carries about 160,000 clones, roughly four fifths recorded once. On this clone itself: The antigen is undetermined.

The source of this sequence is a girl aged 2 to 9 in good health and CMV-seropositive. Sequencing was performed on PBMCs. This chain links TRBV2 with TRBJ2-5; D possibly corresponds to TRBD2 (6 bases). The CDR3 DNA reads TGTGCCAGCAGTGAAAGGGGAAGGAAAGGCGGGGACCAAGAGACCCAGTACTTC. This sequence encodes CASSERGRKGGDQETQYF.